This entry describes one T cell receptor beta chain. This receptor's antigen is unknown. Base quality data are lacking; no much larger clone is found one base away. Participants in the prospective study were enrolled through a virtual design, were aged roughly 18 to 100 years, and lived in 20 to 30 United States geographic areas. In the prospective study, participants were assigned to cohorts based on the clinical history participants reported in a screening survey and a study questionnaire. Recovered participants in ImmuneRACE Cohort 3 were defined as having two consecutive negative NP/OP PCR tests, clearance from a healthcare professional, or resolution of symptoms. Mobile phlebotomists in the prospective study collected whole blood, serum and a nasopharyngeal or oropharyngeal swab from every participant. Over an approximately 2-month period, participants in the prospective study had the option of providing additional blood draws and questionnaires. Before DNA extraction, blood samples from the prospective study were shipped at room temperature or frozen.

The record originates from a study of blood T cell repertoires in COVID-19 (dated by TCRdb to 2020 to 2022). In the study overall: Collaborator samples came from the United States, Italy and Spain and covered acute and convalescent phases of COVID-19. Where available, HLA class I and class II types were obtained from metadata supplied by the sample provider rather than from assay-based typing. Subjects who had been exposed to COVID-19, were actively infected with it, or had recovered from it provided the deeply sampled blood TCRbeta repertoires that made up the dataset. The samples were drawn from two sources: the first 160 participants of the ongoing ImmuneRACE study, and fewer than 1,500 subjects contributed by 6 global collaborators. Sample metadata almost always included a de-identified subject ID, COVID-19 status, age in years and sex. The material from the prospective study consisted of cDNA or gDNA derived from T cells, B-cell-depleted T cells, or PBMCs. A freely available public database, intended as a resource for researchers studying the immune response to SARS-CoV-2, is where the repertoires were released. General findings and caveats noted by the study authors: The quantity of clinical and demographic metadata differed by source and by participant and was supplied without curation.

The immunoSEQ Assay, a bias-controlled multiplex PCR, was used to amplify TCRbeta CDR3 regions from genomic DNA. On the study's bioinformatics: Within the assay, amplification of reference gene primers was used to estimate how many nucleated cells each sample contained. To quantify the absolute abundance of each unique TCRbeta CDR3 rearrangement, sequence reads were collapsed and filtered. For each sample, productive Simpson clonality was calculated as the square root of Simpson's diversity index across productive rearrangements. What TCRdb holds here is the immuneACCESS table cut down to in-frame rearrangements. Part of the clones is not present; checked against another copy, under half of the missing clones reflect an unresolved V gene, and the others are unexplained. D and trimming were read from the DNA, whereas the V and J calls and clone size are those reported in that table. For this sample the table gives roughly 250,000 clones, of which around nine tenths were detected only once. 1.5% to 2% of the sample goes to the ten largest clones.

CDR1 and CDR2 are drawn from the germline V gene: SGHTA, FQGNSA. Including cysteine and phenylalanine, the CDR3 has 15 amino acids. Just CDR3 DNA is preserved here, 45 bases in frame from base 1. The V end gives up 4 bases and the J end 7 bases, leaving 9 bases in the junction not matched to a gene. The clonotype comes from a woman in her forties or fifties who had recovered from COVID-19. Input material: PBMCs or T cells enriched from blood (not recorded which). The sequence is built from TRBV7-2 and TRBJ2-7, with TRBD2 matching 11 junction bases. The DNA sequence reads TGTGCCAGCAGCTCACTAGCGGGAGCGTCTAAAGAGCAGTACTTC. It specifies CASSSLAGASKEQYF.